Each of the 8 T cell receptor beta chains below was sequenced from the same sample in a study of T cell repertoires in cytomegalovirus infection. TCRdb passed the reads through MiXCR, listing each CDR3 protein once. The sample lists approximately 600,000 distinct CDR3 sequences; almost 40% were seen once. What these receptors recognize is not known. Material: cultured PBMCs, obtained from culture after CMV antigen stimulation. These receptors all stem from a human donor in good health (CMV status not recorded). Some clones in this sample may be carry-over from other donors' samples.

This chain connects TRBV29-1 to TRBJ2-5; either TRBD1 or TRBD2 may supply D (5 bases each). The CDR3 totals 15 residues. In germline, CDR1 is SQVTM, CDR2 ANQGSEA. V was pared by 1 base and J by 4 bases, with 16 bases between. CDR3 bases: TGCAGCGTTGAAGGGTGGGGCGGGTTTAGAGAGACCCAGTACTTC. Encoded protein: CSVEGWGGFRETQYF.

The chain uses TRBV12-3 or TRBV12-4 and TRBJ2-4; 7 bases match TRBD2. The CDR3 has 19 amino acids. The trim removed 8 bases at V and 0 bases at J, leaving 19 bases unmatched. The CDR3 nucleotides read TGTGCCAGCCGTGGACTAGTCCCATCTAGTCCTCTAGCCAAAAACATTCAGTACTTC. Translating gives CASRGLVPSSPLAKNIQYF.

This clonotype was seen more than once but under ten times. This chain links TRBV6-2 or TRBV6-3 with TRBJ2-1; 12 bases are a match to TRBD1. The CDR3 spans 18 residues. Germline-derived CDR1 and CDR2 are MNHEY and SVGEGT. The junction had 11 bases not matched to a gene; V was cut back by 6 bases and J by 2 bases. The DNA for the CDR3 is TGTGCCAGCAGCCCCCGGGACAGGGGGCCTGAAGCCTACAATGAGCAGTTCTTC. Protein sequence: CASSPRDRGPEAYNEQFF.

The rearrangement uses TRBV5-1 and TRBJ1-4; no firm D call. Trimming took 3 bases from V and 2 from J, leaving 11 bases between them. Per the germline V gene, CDR1 is SGHRS and CDR2 is YFSETQ. CDR3 length: 15 amino acids. CDR3: CASSSDGFTNEKLFF. The DNA for the CDR3 is TGCGCCAGCAGCTCAGATGGGTTTACTAATGAAAAACTGTTTTTT.

A few counts support this clonotype. The chain carries TRBV7-2 and TRBJ2-1; 10 bases align to TRBD2. CDR1 is SGHTA and CDR2 is FQGNSA in the germline V gene. Trimming removed 3 bases from V and 8 bases from J; junction bases left unmatched: 7. The CDR3 extends over 15 amino acids. CDR3 bases: TGTGCCAGCAGCTTCCAGCGGGGGGGCCGCGATGAGCAGTTCTTC. This translates into CASSFQRGGRDEQFF.

This clonotype was seen a few times. This chain links TRBV7-6 with TRBJ1-3; no definite D call. Germline values: CDR1 SGHVS, CDR2 FNYEAQ. Deletions cut 5 bases from V and 0 bases from J, with 8 bases between. This CDR3 spans 14 amino acids. The CDR3 sequence: CASSTGISGNTIYF. CDR3 nucleotides: TGTGCCAGCAGCACCGGGATCTCTGGAAACACCATATATTTT.

The J gene is TRBJ2-1, the V gene TRBV5-5; TRBD2 aligns across 13 bases. Germline CDR1 is SGHKS and CDR2 is YYEKEE (reference sequence). The CDR3 has 16 amino acids. V shed 4 bases, J shed 4 bases, and the junction held 5 bases outside the gene matches. The CDR3 is CASSLGLAGEYNEQFF. The CDR3 DNA is TGTGCCAGCAGCCTAGGACTAGCGGGGGAATACAATGAGCAGTTCTTC.

CDR3 sequence: CASNRLFANTGELFF. DNA of the CDR3: TGTGCCAGCAACAGACTGTTCGCGAACACCGGGGAGCTGTTTTTT. J is TRBJ2-2 and V is TRBV6-1; D is unclear. The ends were cut back, 7 bases at V and 0 bases at J, with 12 bases in the middle. Germline V gene lookup returns CDR1 MNHNS and CDR2 SASEGT. This CDR3 has 15 amino acids.